Listed below are T cell receptor beta chains from one sample, sequenced in a study of CD8+ T cells in alopecia areata. Sequenced by immunoSEQ multiplex PCR; TCRdb stores in-frame clones only, minus some. The sample lists some 190,000 clones, roughly 46% occurring once. Material: CD8+ T cells sorted from blood, obtained between weeks 51 and 54, from a patient treated with tofacitinib. These receptors were obtained from a human donor with alopecia areata. Each CDR3 is given with its conserved first and last residue. Fields, in order: J gene, clone size, V gene, D gene, CDR3 DNA, CDR3 protein. D genes are given only for firm matches. Clone size is not always given. Where it is, it says once, few, many or a class for expanded clones.

j_call: TRBJ1-1
clone_size: .
v_call: TRBV5-4
d_call: .
cdr3_nt: TGTGCCAGCAGCTTCCTGATGACAGATCCAAACACTGAAGCTTTCTTT
cdr3_aa: CASSFLMTDPNTEAFF

j_call: TRBJ2-2
clone_size: .
v_call: TRBV15
d_call: .
cdr3_nt: TGTGCCACCAGCACAATCGCGAACACCGGGGAGCTGTTTTTT
cdr3_aa: CATSTIANTGELFF

j_call: TRBJ2-5
clone_size: .
v_call: TRBV5-1
d_call: .
cdr3_nt: TGCGCCAGCAGCTCGGACGGACAGAAAGAGACCCAGTACTTC
cdr3_aa: CASSSDGQKETQYF

j_call: TRBJ2-5
clone_size: .
v_call: TRBV6-5
d_call: .
cdr3_nt: TGTGCCAGCCAGGTGGCGGGGGAGACCCAGTACTTC
cdr3_aa: CASQVAGETQYF

j_call: TRBJ1-2
clone_size: .
v_call: TRBV5-4
d_call: .
cdr3_nt: TGTGCCAGCACTCGGGCTAACTATGGCTACACCTTC
cdr3_aa: CASTRANYGYTF

j_call: TRBJ1-2
clone_size: .
v_call: TRBV6-5
d_call: .
cdr3_nt: TGTGCCAGCAGCAACACAGGGATCGGCTACACCTTC
cdr3_aa: CASSNTGIGYTF

j_call: TRBJ2-1
clone_size: .
v_call: TRBV7-9
d_call: .
cdr3_nt: TGTGCCAGCAGGCCGATGAGGGGTAGCGCCTACAATGAGCAGTTCTTC
cdr3_aa: CASRPMRGSAYNEQFF

j_call: TRBJ2-1
clone_size: .
v_call: TRBV29-1
d_call: TRBD2
cdr3_nt: TGCAGCGCCTTGGGGGAGGGTGAGCAGTTCTTC
cdr3_aa: CSALGEGEQFF

j_call: TRBJ2-5
clone_size: .
v_call: TRBV7-8
d_call: TRBD2
cdr3_nt: TGTGCCAGCAGCCCCAGACTAGCGGGGGTCCAAGAGACCCAGTACTTC
cdr3_aa: CASSPRLAGVQETQYF

j_call: TRBJ2-7
clone_size: few
v_call: TRBV11-2
d_call: .
cdr3_nt: TGTGCCAGCAGTCCCACCGGAGGCGAGCAGTACTTC
cdr3_aa: CASSPTGGEQYF

j_call: TRBJ2-5
clone_size: .
v_call: TRBV10-2
d_call: TRBD2
cdr3_nt: TGCGCCACCCGCGGACTAGCGGAAGAGACCCAGTACTTC
cdr3_aa: CATRGLAEETQYF

j_call: TRBJ1-2
clone_size: .
v_call: TRBV13
d_call: TRBD1
cdr3_nt: TGTGCCAGCAGCTTTCCCGAGGGGGCGAGAGGCTACACCTTC
cdr3_aa: CASSFPEGARGYTF

j_call: TRBJ2-7
clone_size: .
v_call: TRBV5-1
d_call: TRBD2
cdr3_nt: TGCGCCAGCAGCCTAACCTACGGGACTACTTACGAGCAGTACTTC
cdr3_aa: CASSLTYGTTYEQYF

j_call: TRBJ1-6
clone_size: .
v_call: TRBV7-9
d_call: .
cdr3_nt: TGTGCCAGCACATACGACAGAACGAATTCACCCCTCCACTTT
cdr3_aa: CASTYDRTNSPLHF

j_call: TRBJ2-5
clone_size: .
v_call: TRBV27
d_call: .
cdr3_nt: TGTGCCAGCAGTTTATACCCTGGTCAGGTCCAAGAGACCCAGTACTTC
cdr3_aa: CASSLYPGQVQETQYF

j_call: TRBJ1-1
clone_size: .
v_call: TRBV7-2
d_call: .
cdr3_nt: TGTGCCAGCTCCCCTATGGACTCGCGTTTTAGCGGTACTGAAGCTTTCTTT
cdr3_aa: CASSPMDSRFSGTEAFF

j_call: TRBJ1-4
clone_size: few
v_call: TRBV20-1
d_call: .
cdr3_nt: TGCAGTGCTAGAGTAGATGGAAAACTGTTTTTT
cdr3_aa: CSARVDGKLFF

j_call: TRBJ2-5
clone_size: few
v_call: TRBV30
d_call: TRBD2
cdr3_nt: TGTGCCTCTGTGGGGCCTAGCGGGGGGCAGAGGCAAGAGACCCAGTACTTC
cdr3_aa: CASVGPSGGQRQETQYF

j_call: TRBJ1-1
clone_size: .
v_call: TRBV30
d_call: .
cdr3_nt: TGTGCCTGGAGTGGTCTTTCCTTGAACACTGAAGCTTTCTTT
cdr3_aa: CAWSGLSLNTEAFF

j_call: TRBJ2-3
clone_size: .
v_call: TRBV18
d_call: TRBD1
cdr3_nt: TGTGCCAGCTCACCCGAGCCAGGGGGCTCAGATACGCAGTATTTT
cdr3_aa: CASSPEPGGSDTQYF

j_call: TRBJ1-5
clone_size: .
v_call: TRBV6-5
d_call: TRBD1
cdr3_nt: TGTGCCAGCAGCACCAGTAGGGGGCCGGGTCTACCCCAGCATTTT
cdr3_aa: CASSTSRGPGLPQHF

j_call: TRBJ2-7
clone_size: .
v_call: TRBV27
d_call: .
cdr3_nt: TGTGCCAGCAGTTTAATGGGGAGCTCCTACGAGCAGTACTTC
cdr3_aa: CASSLMGSSYEQYF

j_call: TRBJ2-7
clone_size: .
v_call: TRBV30
d_call: .
cdr3_nt: TGTGCCTGGAACGGGGCCTACGAGCAGTACTTC
cdr3_aa: CAWNGAYEQYF

j_call: TRBJ2-7
clone_size: .
v_call: TRBV13
d_call: TRBD1
cdr3_nt: TGTGCCAGCAGCGCCCAACAGGGGACCTACGAGCAGTACTTC
cdr3_aa: CASSAQQGTYEQYF

j_call: TRBJ2-7
clone_size: few
v_call: TRBV5-1
d_call: .
cdr3_nt: TGCGCCAGCGGACTATTGGACAGGATCGAGCAGTACTTC
cdr3_aa: CASGLLDRIEQYF

j_call: TRBJ2-1
clone_size: .
v_call: TRBV27
d_call: .
cdr3_nt: TGTGCCAGCAGTTACGGGGCCCCGGGTGATGAGCAGTTCTTC
cdr3_aa: CASSYGAPGDEQFF

j_call: TRBJ2-2
clone_size: .
v_call: TRBV27
d_call: .
cdr3_nt: TGTGCCAGCAGTTTAGGACGACAGGCAGACACCGGGGAGCTGTTTTTT
cdr3_aa: CASSLGRQADTGELFF

j_call: TRBJ1-6
clone_size: .
v_call: TRBV25-1
d_call: .
cdr3_nt: TGTGCCAGCAGTGCCCCGGCGGCTCCTTCACCCCTCCACTTT
cdr3_aa: CASSAPAAPSPLHF

j_call: TRBJ2-5
clone_size: few
v_call: TRBV7-2
d_call: .
cdr3_nt: TGTGCCAGCAGCTTCAGTTGGGGGGGCGGACAAGAGACCCAGTACTTC
cdr3_aa: CASSFSWGGGQETQYF

j_call: TRBJ1-6
clone_size: .
v_call: TRBV4-2
d_call: .
cdr3_nt: TGTGCCAGCAGCCAAGTATCCCCAAATTCACCCCTCCACTTT
cdr3_aa: CASSQVSPNSPLHF

j_call: TRBJ2-2
clone_size: .
v_call: TRBV6-6
d_call: .
cdr3_nt: TGTGCCAGCAGTCGCACAGGGGAGGCCGGGGAGCTGTTTTTT
cdr3_aa: CASSRTGEAGELFF

j_call: TRBJ1-1
clone_size: .
v_call: TRBV9
d_call: .
cdr3_nt: TGTGCCAGCAGTCGAAAGGGGAGGGGCGCGGAAACTGAAGCTTTCTTT
cdr3_aa: CASSRKGRGAETEAFF

j_call: TRBJ2-7
clone_size: .
v_call: TRBV25-1
d_call: .
cdr3_nt: TGTGCCAGCAGTGAATATTTAGACAGTCCCCAGCAGTACTTC
cdr3_aa: CASSEYLDSPQQYF

j_call: TRBJ1-4
clone_size: once
v_call: TRBV2
d_call: .
cdr3_nt: TGTGCCAGCAGTGAAGTTAGGACAACTAATGAAAAACTGTTTTTT
cdr3_aa: CASSEVRTTNEKLFF

j_call: TRBJ1-6
clone_size: .
v_call: TRBV25-1
d_call: .
cdr3_nt: TGTGCCAGCAGTGCCATAAGGACGGACAGCAATTCACCCCTCCACTTT
cdr3_aa: CASSAIRTDSNSPLHF